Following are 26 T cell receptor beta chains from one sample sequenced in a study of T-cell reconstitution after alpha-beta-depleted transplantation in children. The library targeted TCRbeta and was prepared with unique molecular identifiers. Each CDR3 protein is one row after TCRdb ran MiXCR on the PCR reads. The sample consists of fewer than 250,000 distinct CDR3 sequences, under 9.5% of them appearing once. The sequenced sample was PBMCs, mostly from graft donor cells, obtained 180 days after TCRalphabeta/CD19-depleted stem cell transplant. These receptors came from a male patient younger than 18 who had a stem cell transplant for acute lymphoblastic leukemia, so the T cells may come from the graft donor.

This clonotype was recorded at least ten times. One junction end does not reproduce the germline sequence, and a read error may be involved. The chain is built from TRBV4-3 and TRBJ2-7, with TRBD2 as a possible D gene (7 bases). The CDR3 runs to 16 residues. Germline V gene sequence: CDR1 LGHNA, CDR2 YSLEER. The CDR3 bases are TGCTCCAGCAGCCAAGCATTGGGGGGGCCCCGCTACGAGCAGTACTTC. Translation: CSSSQALGGPRYEQYF.

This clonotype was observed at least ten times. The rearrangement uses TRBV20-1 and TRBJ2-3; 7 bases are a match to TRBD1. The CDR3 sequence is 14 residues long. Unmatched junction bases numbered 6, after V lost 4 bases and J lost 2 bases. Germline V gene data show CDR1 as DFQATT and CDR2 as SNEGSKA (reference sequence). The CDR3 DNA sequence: TGCAGTGCTATAGGGGGCGAACTCACAGATACGCAGTATTTT. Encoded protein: CSAIGGELTDTQYF.

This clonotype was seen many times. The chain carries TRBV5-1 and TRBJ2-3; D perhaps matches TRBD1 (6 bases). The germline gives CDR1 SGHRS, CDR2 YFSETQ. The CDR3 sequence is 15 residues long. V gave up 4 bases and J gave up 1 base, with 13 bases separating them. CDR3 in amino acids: CASSPLTGRTDTQYF. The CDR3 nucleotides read TGCGCCAGCAGCCCCCTGACAGGCCGCACAGATACGCAGTATTTT.

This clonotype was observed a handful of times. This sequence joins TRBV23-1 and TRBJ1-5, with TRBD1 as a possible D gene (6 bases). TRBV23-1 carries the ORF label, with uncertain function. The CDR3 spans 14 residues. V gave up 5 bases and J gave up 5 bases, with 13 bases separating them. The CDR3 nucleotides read TGCGCCAGCAGTGTAGACAGGCCACATCAGCCCCAGCATTTT. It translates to CASSVDRPHQPQHF.

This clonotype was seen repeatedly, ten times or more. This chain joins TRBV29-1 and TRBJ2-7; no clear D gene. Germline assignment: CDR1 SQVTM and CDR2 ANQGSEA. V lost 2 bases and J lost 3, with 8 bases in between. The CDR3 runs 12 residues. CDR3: CSVENPSYEQYF. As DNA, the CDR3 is TGCAGCGTTGAAAATCCAAGCTACGAGCAGTACTTC.

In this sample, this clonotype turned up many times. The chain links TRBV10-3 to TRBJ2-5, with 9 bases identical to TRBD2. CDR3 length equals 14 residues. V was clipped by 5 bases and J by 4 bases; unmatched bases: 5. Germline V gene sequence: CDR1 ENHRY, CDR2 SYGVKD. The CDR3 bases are TGTGCCATCAGTCAACCGGGACTAGCAGAGACCCAGTACTTC. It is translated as CAISQPGLAETQYF.

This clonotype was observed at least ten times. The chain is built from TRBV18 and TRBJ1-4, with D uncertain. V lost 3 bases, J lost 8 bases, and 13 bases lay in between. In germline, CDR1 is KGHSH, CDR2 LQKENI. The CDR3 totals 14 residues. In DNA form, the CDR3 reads TGTGCCAGCTCACCGCAACCCACTGGGGAAAAACTGTTTTTT. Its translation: CASSPQPTGEKLFF.

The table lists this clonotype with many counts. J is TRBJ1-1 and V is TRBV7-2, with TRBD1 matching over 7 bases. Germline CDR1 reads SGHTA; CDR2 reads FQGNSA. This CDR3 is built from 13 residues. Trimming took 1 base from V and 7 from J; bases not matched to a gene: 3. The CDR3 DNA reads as TGTGCCAGCAGCTTAGTCTACAGGGGTGAAGCTTTCTTT. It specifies CASSLVYRGEAFF. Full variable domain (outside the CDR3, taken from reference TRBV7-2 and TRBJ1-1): GAGVSQSPSNKVTEKGKDVELRCDPISGHTALYWYRQSLGQGLEFLIYFQGNSAPDKSGLPSDRFSAERTGGSVSTLTIQRTQQEDSAVYLCASSLVYRGEAFFGQGTRLTVV.

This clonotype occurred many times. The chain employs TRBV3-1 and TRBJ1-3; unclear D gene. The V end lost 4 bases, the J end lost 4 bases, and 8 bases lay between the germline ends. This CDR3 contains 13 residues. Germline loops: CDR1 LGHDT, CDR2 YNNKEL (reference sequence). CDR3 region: CASSPLVGNTIYF. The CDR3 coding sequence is TGTGCCAGCAGCCCGTTGGTGGGAAACACCATATATTTT.

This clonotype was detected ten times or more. CDR3 sequence: CASSFFSGSSYNEQFF. The CDR3, as DNA: TGTGCCAGCAGCTTCTTTAGCGGGAGCTCCTACAATGAGCAGTTCTTC. The gene calls are TRBV7-2 and TRBJ2-1; TRBD2 matches 9 bases. The trim removed 3 bases at V and 0 bases at J, leaving 3 bases unmatched. From germline, CDR1 is SGHTA and CDR2 FQGNSA. The CDR3 has 16 residues.

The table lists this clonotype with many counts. Here the CDR3 reads CASSPGESLSGANVLTF. The CDR3 DNA is TGTGCCAGCAGTCCCGGGGAGAGTCTCTCTGGGGCCAACGTCCTGACTTTC. This rearrangement joins TRBV12-3 or TRBV12-4 to TRBJ2-6; a possible D gene is TRBD2 (5 bases). The CDR3 extends over 17 amino acids. V was pared by 5 bases and J by 0 bases, with 14 bases between.

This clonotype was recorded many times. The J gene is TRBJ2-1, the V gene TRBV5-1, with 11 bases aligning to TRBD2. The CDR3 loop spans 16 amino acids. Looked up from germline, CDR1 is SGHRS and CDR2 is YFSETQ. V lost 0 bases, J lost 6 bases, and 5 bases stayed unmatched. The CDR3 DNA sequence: TGCGCCAGCAGCTTGGGTAGCGGGAGGGGGCTCAATGAGCAGTTCTTC. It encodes CASSLGSGRGLNEQFF.

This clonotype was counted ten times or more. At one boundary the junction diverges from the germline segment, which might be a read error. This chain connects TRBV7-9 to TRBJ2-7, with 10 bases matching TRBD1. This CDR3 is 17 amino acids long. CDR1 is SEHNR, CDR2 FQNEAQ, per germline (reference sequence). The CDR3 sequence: CASRLDGFGQGAYEQYF. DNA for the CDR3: TGTGCCAGCAGGTTAGACGGATTTGGACAGGGGGCCTACGAGCAGTACTTC.

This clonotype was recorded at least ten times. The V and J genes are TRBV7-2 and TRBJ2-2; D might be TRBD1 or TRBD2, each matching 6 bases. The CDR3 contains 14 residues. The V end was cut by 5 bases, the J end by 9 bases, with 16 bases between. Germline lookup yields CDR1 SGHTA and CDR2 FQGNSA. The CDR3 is CASSPGDILRELFF. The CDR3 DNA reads TGTGCCAGCAGCCCGGGGGACATCCTACGGGAGCTGTTTTTT.

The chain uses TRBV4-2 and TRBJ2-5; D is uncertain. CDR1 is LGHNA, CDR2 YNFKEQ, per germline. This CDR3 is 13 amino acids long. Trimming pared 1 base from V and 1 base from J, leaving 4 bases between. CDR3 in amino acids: CASSQGFQETQYF. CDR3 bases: TGTGCCAGCAGCCAAGGGTTCCAAGAGACCCAGTACTTC.

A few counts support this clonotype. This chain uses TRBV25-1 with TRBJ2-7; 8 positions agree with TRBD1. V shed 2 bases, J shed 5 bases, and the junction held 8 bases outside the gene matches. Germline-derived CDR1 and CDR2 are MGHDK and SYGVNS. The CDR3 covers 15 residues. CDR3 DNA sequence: TGTGCCAGCAGTGAACCCCGGGACAGGATCCACGAGCAGTACTTC. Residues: CASSEPRDRIHEQYF.

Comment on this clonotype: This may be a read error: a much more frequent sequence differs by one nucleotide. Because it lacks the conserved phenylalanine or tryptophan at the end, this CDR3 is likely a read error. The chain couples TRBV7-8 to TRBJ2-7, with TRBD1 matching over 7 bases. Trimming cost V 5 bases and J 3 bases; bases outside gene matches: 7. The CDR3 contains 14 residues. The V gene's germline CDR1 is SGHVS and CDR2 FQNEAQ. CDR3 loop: CASSHSRTGYEQYS. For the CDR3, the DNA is TGTGCCAGCAGCCACTCGAGGACAGGCTACGAGCAGTACTCC.

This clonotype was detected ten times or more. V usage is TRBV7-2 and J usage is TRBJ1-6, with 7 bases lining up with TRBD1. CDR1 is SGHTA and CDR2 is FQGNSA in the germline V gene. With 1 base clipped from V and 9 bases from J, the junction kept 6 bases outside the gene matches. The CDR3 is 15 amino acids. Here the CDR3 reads CASSLGWTGVSPLHF. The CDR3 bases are TGTGCCAGCAGCTTAGGGTGGACAGGAGTTTCACCCCTCCACTTT.

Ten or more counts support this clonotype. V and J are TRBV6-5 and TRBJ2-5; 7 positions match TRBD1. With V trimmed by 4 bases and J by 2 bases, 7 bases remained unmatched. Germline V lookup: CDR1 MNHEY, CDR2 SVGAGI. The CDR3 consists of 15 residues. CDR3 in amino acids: CASSLLARGQETQYF. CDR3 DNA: TGTGCCAGCAGTTTATTGGCCAGGGGGCAAGAGACCCAGTACTTC.

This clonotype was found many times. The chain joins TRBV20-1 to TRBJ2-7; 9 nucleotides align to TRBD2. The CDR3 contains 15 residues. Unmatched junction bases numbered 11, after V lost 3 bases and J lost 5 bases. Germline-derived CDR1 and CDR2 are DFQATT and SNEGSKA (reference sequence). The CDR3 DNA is TGCAGTGCTAGTGTTCCCCCTAGCGGGAACGACGAGCAGTACTTC. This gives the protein CSASVPPSGNDEQYF.

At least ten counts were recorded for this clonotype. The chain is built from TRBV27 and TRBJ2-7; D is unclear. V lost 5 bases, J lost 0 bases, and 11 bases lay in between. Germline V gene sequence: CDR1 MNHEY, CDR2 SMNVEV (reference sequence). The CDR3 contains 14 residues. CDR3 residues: CASSVRLSSYEQYF. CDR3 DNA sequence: TGTGCCAGCAGTGTACGGTTAAGCTCCTACGAGCAGTACTTC.

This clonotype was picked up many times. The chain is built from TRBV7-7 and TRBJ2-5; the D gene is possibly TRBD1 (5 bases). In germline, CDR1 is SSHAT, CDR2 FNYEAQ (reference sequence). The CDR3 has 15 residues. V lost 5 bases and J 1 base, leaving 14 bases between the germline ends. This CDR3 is CASSTLTGPQETQYF. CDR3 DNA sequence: TGTGCCAGCAGCACACTCACAGGCCCCCAAGAGACCCAGTACTTC.

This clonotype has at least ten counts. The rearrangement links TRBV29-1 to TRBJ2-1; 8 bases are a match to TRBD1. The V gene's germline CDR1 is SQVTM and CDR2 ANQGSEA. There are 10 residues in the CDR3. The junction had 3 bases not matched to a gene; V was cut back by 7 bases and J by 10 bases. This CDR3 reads CSAQGAEQFF. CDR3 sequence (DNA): TGCAGCGCCCAGGGGGCCGAGCAGTTCTTC.

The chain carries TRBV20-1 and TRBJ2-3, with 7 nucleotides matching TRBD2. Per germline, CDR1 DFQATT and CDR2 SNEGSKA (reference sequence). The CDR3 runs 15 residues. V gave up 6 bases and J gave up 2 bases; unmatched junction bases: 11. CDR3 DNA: TGCAGTGCCTTCGGGGGGACCTACTCCACAGATACGCAGTATTTT. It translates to CSAFGGTYSTDTQYF.

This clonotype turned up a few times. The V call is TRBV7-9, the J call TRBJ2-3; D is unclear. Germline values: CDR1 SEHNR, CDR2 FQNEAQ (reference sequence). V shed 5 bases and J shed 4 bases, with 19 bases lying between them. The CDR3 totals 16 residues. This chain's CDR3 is CASSPVWNATADTQYF. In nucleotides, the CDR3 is TGTGCCAGCAGCCCCGTGTGGAACGCCACTGCAGATACGCAGTATTTT.

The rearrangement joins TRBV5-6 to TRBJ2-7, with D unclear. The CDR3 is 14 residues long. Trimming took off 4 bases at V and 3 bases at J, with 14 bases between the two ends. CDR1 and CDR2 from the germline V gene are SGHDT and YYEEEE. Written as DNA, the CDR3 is TGTGCCAGCAGCCTAGGGTCTCCTATCTACGAGCAGTACTTC. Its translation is CASSLGSPIYEQYF.